This is a list of T cell receptor beta chains from one sample in a study of blood T cell repertoires in COVID-19. The data were produced by immunoSEQ multiplex PCR, yet TCRdb's version contains in-frame clones alone and is incomplete. Of tens of thousands of clones detected, roughly 90% appear once; the ten largest clones hold roughly an eighth. The sequencing sample was made of peripheral blood. These receptors were obtained from a woman at least 80 years old with active or convalescent COVID-19. CDR3s include the opening cysteine and the closing phenylalanine or tryptophan. D genes are given only for firm matches. The size of a clone is reported for some rows only, either as once, few or many, or as a class for expanded clones.

v_gene,abundance,j_gene,d_gene,CDR3aa,CDR3nt
TRBV28,once,TRBJ2-7,TRBD2,CASRRTGLASSYEQYF,TGTGCCAGCAGGCGCACGGGACTAGCGTCCTCCTACGAGCAGTACTTC
TRBV19,.,TRBJ2-1,TRBD1,CASSSLSTGANEQFF,TGTGCCAGTAGTTCTCTCTCGACAGGGGCCAATGAGCAGTTCTTC
TRBV24-1,.,TRBJ2-5,.,CAPARRLGETQYF,TGTGCCCCCGCGAGGAGGTTGGGTGAGACCCAGTACTTC
TRBV6-1,few,TRBJ2-1,.,CASRALADSGEQFF,TGTGCCAGCAGGGCGCTAGCCGATTCGGGTGAGCAGTTCTTC
TRBV5-1,once,TRBJ2-1,TRBD2,CASSLVGEGYNEQFF,TGCGCCAGCAGCTTGGTGGGGGAGGGATACAATGAGCAGTTCTTC
TRBV27,.,TRBJ1-1,.,CASSRSSTEAFF,TGTGCCAGCAGTCGCTCCAGCACTGAAGCTTTCTTT
TRBV6-5,.,TRBJ1-2,TRBD1,CASSSQQGNYGYTF,TGTGCCAGCAGTTCCCAACAGGGGAACTATGGCTACACCTTC
TRBV7-7,.,TRBJ2-2,TRBD1,CASSETGVGTGELFF,TGTGCTAGCAGTGAGACAGGGGTTGGCACCGGGGAGCTGTTTTTT
TRBV9,.,TRBJ2-7,TRBD1,CASSVGGQGVYEQYF,TGTGCCAGCAGCGTAGGGGGACAGGGGGTTTACGAGCAGTACTTC
TRBV6-2/TRBV6-3,once,TRBJ1-6,.,CASSYSGLYNSPLHF,TGTGCCAGCAGTTACTCGGGCCTATACAATTCACCCCTCCACTTT
TRBV6-5,.,TRBJ2-7,TRBD2,CASSKRLAGVGEQYF,TGTGCCAGCAGTAAAAGACTAGCGGGGGTCGGCGAGCAGTACTTC
TRBV6-5,.,TRBJ2-6,.,CASSLGQSGANVLTF,TGTGCCAGCAGTCTCGGACAGTCTGGGGCCAACGTCCTGACTTTC
TRBV1,.,TRBJ1-4,.,CTGGQGAPGETNEKLFF,TGCACCGGGGGACAGGGGGCGCCGGGGGAAACTAATGAAAAACTGTTTTTT
TRBV5-1,once,TRBJ2-1,TRBD1,CASGDRDRAYNEQFF,TGCGCCAGTGGAGATAGGGACAGGGCCTACAATGAGCAGTTCTTC
TRBV2,.,TRBJ1-3,.,CASGRASGNTIYF,TGTGCCAGCGGCAGGGCGAGTGGAAACACCATATATTTT
TRBV19,.,TRBJ2-2,TRBD2,CASSKGAGGYAGELFF,TGTGCCAGTAGTAAGGGGGCGGGAGGGTACGCCGGGGAGCTGTTTTTT
TRBV6-6,.,TRBJ2-7,.,CASSFASSYYEQYF,TGTGCCAGCAGTTTCGCTTCATCCTACTACGAGCAGTACTTC
TRBV7-8,.,TRBJ2-3,.,CASSFGDSSTDTQYF,TGTGCCAGCAGCTTTGGCGACTCTAGCACAGATACGCAGTATTTT
TRBV3-1/TRBV3-2,.,TRBJ2-2,TRBD2,CASSQLAGTSGSGLGTGELFF,TGTGCCAGCAGCCAACTAGCCGGGACTAGCGGGAGTGGCTTAGGCACCGGGGAGCTGTTTTTT
TRBV7-3,.,TRBJ2-7,TRBD2,CASSLRGTSGPSYEQYF,TGTGCCAGCAGCCTAAGGGGGACTAGCGGGCCGTCCTACGAGCAGTACTTC
TRBV19,.,TRBJ2-7,TRBD1,CASSDRGLGEQYF,TGTGCCAGTAGCGACAGGGGGCTTGGCGAGCAGTACTTC
TRBV7-2,.,TRBJ2-3,.,CASSQGGGITSTDTQYF,TGTGCCAGCAGTCAAGGGGGGGGGATAACTAGCACAGATACGCAGTATTTT
TRBV5-1,.,TRBJ2-5,TRBD2,CASSLGGTRETQYF,TGCGCCAGCAGCTTGGGGGGGACTAGGGAGACCCAGTACTTC
TRBV2,.,TRBJ2-5,TRBD2,CASRLPGLAGETQYF,TGTGCCAGCAGACTTCCGGGACTAGCAGGGGAGACCCAGTACTTC
TRBV27,.,TRBJ1-4,.,CASSFGRTTNEKLFF,TGTGCCAGCAGTTTTGGCAGGACAACTAATGAAAAACTGTTTTTT
TRBV24-1,.,TRBJ2-1,TRBD1,CATSDFRDRSSYNEQFF,TGTGCCACCAGTGATTTTAGGGACAGGAGCTCCTACAATGAGCAGTTCTTC
TRBV4-1,.,TRBJ2-7,.,CASSPQGYEQYF,TGCGCCAGCAGCCCTCAGGGGTACGAGCAGTACTTC
TRBV20-1,.,TRBJ2-1,TRBD2,CSASSTSGLGNEQFF,TGCAGTGCTAGTTCTACTAGCGGTTTAGGGAATGAGCAGTTCTTC
TRBV9,.,TRBJ1-1,.,CASSPTGTKERAFF,TGTGCCAGCAGCCCCACTGGGACAAAGGAGAGAGCTTTCTTT
TRBV2,.,TRBJ2-4,.,CASSEERGHLAKNIQYF,TGTGCCAGCAGTGAAGAGCGCGGTCATCTAGCCAAAAACATTCAGTACTTC
TRBV30,.,TRBJ2-5,.,CAWSGQGPETQYF,TGTGCCTGGAGTGGCCAGGGTCCGGAGACCCAGTACTTC
TRBV19,.,TRBJ1-5,TRBD1,CASSIVRGRDQPQHF,TGTGCCAGTAGTATAGTAAGGGGGCGCGATCAGCCCCAGCATTTT
TRBV6-2/TRBV6-3,once,TRBJ1-2,TRBD1,CASSYLGQGSYGYTF,TGTGCCAGCAGTTACTTAGGACAGGGGAGCTATGGCTACACCTTC
TRBV19,.,TRBJ1-1,.,CASSRANTEAFF,TGTGCCAGTAGTAGGGCGAACACTGAAGCTTTCTTT
TRBV6-5,.,TRBJ1-1,.,CASSSNRLLDEAFF,TGTGCCAGCAGTTCTAACAGGTTACTCGACGAAGCTTTCTTT
TRBV19,.,TRBJ1-2,.,CASSRQTDGYTF,TGTGCCAGTAGTCGACAAACCGATGGCTACACCTTC
TRBV6-2/TRBV6-3,.,TRBJ1-2,TRBD1,CASSYATGDIHYGYTF,TGTGCCAGCAGTTACGCGACAGGGGATATTCACTATGGCTACACCTTC
TRBV7-8,.,TRBJ2-1,TRBD2,CASSYRSSGATYNEQFF,TGTGCCAGCAGCTATCGTAGTAGCGGGGCTACCTACAATGAGCAGTTCTTC
TRBV27,few,TRBJ1-1,.,CASSLSEVNTEAFF,TGTGCCAGCAGTTTATCGGAGGTGAACACTGAAGCTTTCTTT
TRBV4-1,.,TRBJ2-5,.,CASSQDRDSGETQYF,TGCGCCAGCAGCCAAGACCGGGACTCCGGGGAGACCCAGTACTTC